The rows below give T cell receptor beta chains drawn from one sample of a study of blood T cell repertoires in COVID-19. Only in-frame clones appear in the TCRdb table, and some are missing; sequencing was by immunoSEQ multiplex PCR. The table shows some 490,000 clones, with 75% to 90% occurring only once. The sequenced sample consisted of PBMCs or T cells enriched from blood (not recorded which). The receptors shown here come from a woman in her sixties or seventies who had recovered from COVID-19. CDR3s include the opening cysteine and the closing phenylalanine or tryptophan. D genes are given only for firm matches. The size of a clone is reported for some rows only, either as once, few or many, or as a class for expanded clones.

V	size	D	J	CDR3	DNA
TRBV27	.	TRBD1	TRBJ1-5	CASSRGTGQQNQPQHF	TGTGCCAGCAGTCGGGGGACAGGGCAACAGAATCAGCCCCAGCATTTT
TRBV25-1	.	.	TRBJ2-1	CASSARNPGGNEQFF	TGTGCCAGCAGTGCGAGAAACCCTGGTGGCAATGAGCAGTTCTTC
TRBV6-1	.	.	TRBJ2-3	CASSDRVKSTDTQYF	TGTGCCAGCAGTGACAGGGTGAAAAGCACAGATACGCAGTATTTT
TRBV5-1	few	.	TRBJ1-4	CASSLDPGRGEKLFF	TGCGCCAGCAGCTTGGACCCGGGGAGAGGGGAAAAACTGTTTTTT
TRBV5-1	.	.	TRBJ2-5	CASSLLGGGFEETQYF	TGCGCCAGCAGCTTGTTGGGGGGAGGATTCGAAGAGACCCAGTACTTC
TRBV7-6	.	TRBD2	TRBJ2-5	CASSRTSGTYQETQYF	TGTGCCAGCAGTCGGACTAGCGGGACGTACCAAGAGACCCAGTACTTC
TRBV19	once	.	TRBJ1-2	CASSMGGVGPNYGYTF	TGTGCCAGTAGTATGGGTGGAGTTGGCCCTAACTATGGCTACACCTTC
TRBV6-5	.	TRBD1	TRBJ1-2	CASRDRAYHYGYTF	TGTGCCAGCAGGGACAGGGCGTACCACTATGGCTACACCTTC
TRBV10-3	.	TRBD2	TRBJ2-3	CAISVGTSGTDTQYF	TGTGCCATCAGTGTTGGGACTAGCGGCACAGATACGCAGTATTTT
TRBV10-3	.	.	TRBJ1-2	CAISNRVWYGYTF	TGTGCCATCAGTAACAGGGTTTGGTATGGCTACACCTTC
TRBV5-6	.	.	TRBJ1-5	CASSLFTLNQPQHF	TGTGCCAGCAGCTTGTTTACCCTAAATCAGCCCCAGCATTTT
TRBV20-1	.	.	TRBJ2-1	CSANGLNEQFF	TGCAGTGCTAACGGTCTCAATGAGCAGTTCTTC